These 29 T cell receptor beta chains share one sample of origin, sequenced in a study of blood T cell repertoires in COVID-19. Produced via immunoSEQ multiplex PCR; TCRdb's table is partial and in-frame only. The sample includes tens of thousands of clones, 90% of them seen just once. Input material: peripheral blood. These receptors were obtained from a human donor in a cohort sampled during active COVID-19.

The rearrangement links TRBV29-1 to TRBJ2-3; 11 bases are a match to TRBD2. This CDR3 is built from 14 residues. The V gene's germline CDR1 is SQVTM and CDR2 ANQGSEA. V gave up 6 bases and J gave up 2 bases; unmatched junction bases: 4. The CDR3 protein is CSVRLAGNTDTQYF. The DNA for the CDR3 is TGCAGCGTAAGACTAGCGGGGAACACAGATACGCAGTATTTT.

V is TRBV18 and J is TRBJ2-2, with 10 bases lining up with TRBD2. The germline V gene encodes CDR1 KGHSH and CDR2 LQKENI. This CDR3 contains 16 residues. With V trimmed by 3 bases and J by 1 base, 2 bases remained unmatched. In DNA, the CDR3 is TGTGCCAGCTCACCTTGGACTAGCGGGAACACCGGGGAGCTGTTTTTT. It encodes CASSPWTSGNTGELFF.

This clone was counted between two and nine times. V is TRBV4-3 and J is TRBJ2-7; 9 positions match TRBD2. Trimming at V came to 1 base and at J to 3 bases, leaving 4 bases not matched to a gene. Germline assignment: CDR1 LGHNA and CDR2 YSLEER. This CDR3 has 15 residues. For the CDR3, the DNA is TGCGCCAGCAGCCAAGGGGGACTAGCTAACTACGAGCAGTACTTC. Translation gives CASSQGGLANYEQYF.

The V and J genes are TRBV29-1 and TRBJ1-3, with 8 bases aligning to TRBD1. The junction had 20 bases not matched to a gene; V was cut back by 6 bases and J by 4 bases. Germline CDR1 reads SQVTM; CDR2 reads ANQGSEA. The length of the CDR3 is 18 residues. CDR3 amino acids: CSVQTDRGRGSLGNTIYF. The CDR3 nucleotides read TGCAGCGTCCAAACCGACAGGGGACGAGGCTCTCTGGGAAACACCATATATTTT.

This clone was found a few times. Here the CDR3 DNA reads TGTGCCAGCACCAAGAGTCTACAGAAGAACACTGAAGCTTTCTTT. Its translation: CASTKSLQKNTEAFF. V usage is TRBV5-4 and J usage is TRBJ1-1; unclear D gene. Trimming left V 6 bases short and J 1 base short, with 16 bases between. Germline CDR1 is SGHNT and CDR2 is YYREEE (reference sequence). The CDR3 extends over 15 amino acids.

The gene calls are TRBV30 and TRBJ2-7, with a weak D call TRBD2 (5 bases). V was cut by 3 bases and J by 6 bases, with 15 bases left in between. The CDR3 is made up of 13 amino acids. From germline, CDR1 is GTSNPN and CDR2 SVGIG (reference sequence). CDR3 coding DNA: TGTGCCTGGAGCCCGATCCTAGCTGGCGAGCAGTACTTC. Protein: CAWSPILAGEQYF.

As concerns this clone: One junction end does not reproduce the germline sequence, and a read error may be involved. The CDR3 DNA reads TGCAGCGTTGTGGCGGGGATGAAAACTGAAGCTTTCTTT. As protein: CSVVAGMKTEAFF. J is TRBJ1-1 and V is TRBV29-1; D gene uncertain. CDR3 length: 13 amino acids. The germline V gene encodes CDR1 SQVTM and CDR2 ANQGSEA.

The chain recombines TRBV27 with TRBJ1-1; no clear D gene. The CDR3 runs 12 residues. The germline V gene has CDR1 MNHEY and CDR2 SMNVEV (reference sequence). With 8 bases removed from V and 4 bases from J, the gap between germline ends came to 11 bases. CDR3 loop: CASLSGGTEAFF. DNA for the CDR3: TGTGCCAGCTTATCAGGAGGCACTGAAGCTTTCTTT.

This clone has only a few counts. The chain links TRBV5-8 to TRBJ1-5, with D tentatively TRBD1 (6 bases). V gave up 1 base and J gave up 2 bases, with 10 bases separating them. Germline-derived CDR1 and CDR2 are SGHTS and YDEGEE. This CDR3 is 15 amino acids long. This CDR3 reads CASSLRGSGNQPQHF. CDR3 DNA: TGTGCCAGCAGCTTGAGGGGGTCTGGCAATCAGCCCCAGCATTTT.

The chain uses TRBV7-6 and TRBJ1-1, with D uncertain. V was pared by 7 bases and J by 2 bases, with 23 bases between. This CDR3 is 17 amino acids long. Germline CDR1 SGHVS, CDR2 FNYEAQ. This CDR3 is CASTISSGREVNTEAFF. The CDR3 nucleotides are TGTGCCAGCACCATCAGCTCTGGTCGGGAGGTAAACACTGAAGCTTTCTTT.

V is TRBV12-3 or TRBV12-4 and J is TRBJ1-3; D is perhaps TRBD1 (5 bases). There are 11 residues in the CDR3. Trimming removed 6 bases from V and 7 bases from J, with 7 bases in between. In DNA form, the CDR3 reads TGTGCCAGCAGATCAGGGAACACCATATATTTT. Encoded protein: CASRSGNTIYF.

The J gene is TRBJ2-2, the V gene TRBV5-1, with a tentative D call TRBD1 (6 bases). Trimming took off 0 bases at V and 6 bases at J, with 15 bases between the two ends. Germline V gene data show CDR1 as SGHRS and CDR2 as YFSETQ. The CDR3 loop spans 16 amino acids. The CDR3 loop is CASSLGGTSWSGELFF. CDR3 bases: TGCGCCAGCAGCTTGGGGGGGACATCGTGGTCCGGGGAGCTGTTTTTT.

The gene calls are TRBV5-1 and TRBJ2-3; 11 bases align to TRBD2. There are 15 residues in the CDR3. Looked up from germline, CDR1 is SGHRS and CDR2 is YFSETQ. V trimming: 5 bases; J trimming: 3 bases; junction bases outside the gene matches: 5. The CDR3 protein is CASSIAGGQTDTQYF. DNA of the CDR3: TGCGCCAGCAGTATAGCGGGGGGGCAGACAGATACGCAGTATTTT.

The V call is TRBV18, the J call TRBJ1-2; tentatively, D is TRBD1 (5 bases). The V gene's germline CDR1 is KGHSH and CDR2 LQKENI. The CDR3 is made up of 17 amino acids. Trimming removed 3 bases at V and 2 bases at J, with 19 bases between. The CDR3 sequence is CASSPQNWGRSNYGYTF. In DNA, the CDR3 is TGTGCCAGCTCACCGCAAAACTGGGGGAGGTCCAACTATGGCTACACCTTC.

This sequence joins TRBV6-2 or TRBV6-3 and TRBJ1-1, with D unclear. Germline CDR1 reads MNHEY; CDR2 reads SVGEGT. CDR3 size: 13 residues. V gave up 2 bases and J gave up 3 bases, with 7 bases separating them. The CDR3 spells CASSYTRDTEAFF. CDR3 DNA sequence: TGTGCCAGCAGTTACACACGGGACACTGAAGCTTTCTTT.

The chain links TRBV6-5 to TRBJ2-1, with TRBD1 identical over 8 bases. The junction had 3 bases not matched to a gene; V was cut back by 0 bases and J by 5 bases. The CDR3 loop spans 15 amino acids. In germline, CDR1 is MNHEY, CDR2 SVGAGI. CDR3 in amino acids: CASSYSRQGHNEQFF. The CDR3, as DNA: TGTGCCAGCAGTTACTCTAGACAGGGGCACAATGAGCAGTTCTTC.

This chain uses TRBV30 with TRBJ2-2; D gene unclear. Looked up from germline, CDR1 is GTSNPN and CDR2 is SVGIG (reference sequence). V was shortened by 3 bases and J by 7 bases, with 9 bases between the two germline ends. The CDR3 loop spans 12 amino acids. Here the CDR3 DNA reads TGTGCCTGGAGGTATACGGGCGGGGAGCTGTTTTTT. Amino acid sequence: CAWRYTGGELFF. Using reference TRBV30 and TRBJ2-2 for the parts outside the CDR3, the full variable domain is SQTIHQWPATLVQPVGSPLSLECTVEGTSNPNLYWYRQAAGRGLQLLFYSVGIGQISSEVPQNLSASRPQDRQFILSSKKLLLSDSGFYLCAWRYTGGELFFGEGSRLTVL.

The chain uses TRBV2 and TRBJ2-1; tentatively, D is TRBD1 (6 bases). The CDR3 has 16 residues. Trimming stripped 6 bases from V and 1 base from J, with 16 bases between. The germline CDR1 and CDR2 sequences are SNHLY and FYNNEI. In DNA form, the CDR3 reads TGTGCCAGCAGGAATGACAGGTTGCTTTCCTACAATGAGCAGTTCTTC. Amino acids: CASRNDRLLSYNEQFF.

This chain links TRBV7-8 with TRBJ2-1, with D hard to call. The CDR3 length is 11 residues. V was trimmed by 5 bases and J by 4 bases, leaving 3 bases between them. The germline V gene encodes CDR1 SGHVS and CDR2 FQNEAQ. CDR3 nucleotide sequence: TGTGCCAGCAGCGCGTACAATGAGCAGTTCTTC. Its translation: CASSAYNEQFF.

This chain uses TRBV20-1 with TRBJ1-5; D call uncertain. Trimming took off 3 bases at V and 7 bases at J, with 13 bases between the two ends. Germline loops: CDR1 DFQATT, CDR2 SNEGSKA (reference sequence). CDR3 length: 13 amino acids. The CDR3 loop is CSASNNLRQPQHF. CDR3 coding DNA: TGCAGTGCTAGTAACAATCTGAGGCAGCCCCAGCATTTT.

The chain recombines TRBV19 with TRBJ1-4; D remains unclear. V was shortened by 2 bases and J by 8 bases, with 15 bases between the two germline ends. Germline loops: CDR1 LNHDA, CDR2 SQIVND (reference sequence). The CDR3 has 15 amino acids. CDR3 coding DNA: TGTGCCAGTAGTATATACACCGGGATGATAGAAAAACTGTTTTTT. Translated, it gives CASSIYTGMIEKLFF.

The J gene is TRBJ1-5, the V gene TRBV4-1; no reliable D call. With 2 bases removed from V and 3 bases from J, the gap between germline ends came to 8 bases. CDR3 size: 14 residues. The V gene's germline CDR1 is MGHRA and CDR2 YSYEKL. The CDR3 loop reads CASSQLRVNQPQHF. DNA for the CDR3: TGCGCCAGCAGCCAACTCCGGGTCAATCAGCCCCAGCATTTT.

This chain links TRBV11-2 with TRBJ1-1; D unclear. Looked up from germline, CDR1 is SGHAT and CDR2 is FQNNGV. Trimming cost V 1 base and J 5 bases, with 17 bases left between them. This CDR3 is 16 amino acids long. The DNA of the CDR3 is TGTGCCAGCAGCTTAGGAAGAGGTGAGGTACGGACTGAAGCTTTCTTT. Translating it yields CASSLGRGEVRTEAFF.

This clone was recorded a few times. The rearrangement links TRBV5-1 to TRBJ2-3; the D is unclear. The CDR3 covers 15 residues. V was pared by 0 bases and J by 0 bases, with 8 bases between. Germline V gene lookup returns CDR1 SGHRS and CDR2 YFSETQ. The CDR3 nucleotides read TGCGCCAGCAGCTTGGACCAGGTTAGCACAGATACGCAGTATTTT. As protein: CASSLDQVSTDTQYF.

This sequence joins TRBV5-1 and TRBJ1-2; no clear D. The V gene lost 2 bases and the J gene lost 4 bases, with 9 bases spanning the gap. The length of the CDR3 is 13 residues. Germline V lookup: CDR1 SGHRS, CDR2 YFSETQ. DNA for the CDR3: TGCGCCAGCAGCTTAGAGGGTGGCTATGGCTACACCTTC. This sequence encodes CASSLEGGYGYTF.

The chain recombines TRBV12-3 or TRBV12-4 with TRBJ1-6, with 7 positions matching TRBD1. The CDR3 totals 13 residues. Germline trimming cut 11 bases from V and 6 bases from J; bases unmatched to any gene: 7. In nucleotides, the CDR3 is TGTGCCTCAACGACAGGGTTTAATTCACCCCTCCACTTT. Residues: CASTTGFNSPLHF.

V gene TRBV11-2 combines with J gene TRBJ2-1; 8 bases match TRBD2. V shed 3 bases and J 4 bases; nucleotides not matched to a gene: 11. CDR3 length: 17 amino acids. The germline V gene has CDR1 SGHAT and CDR2 FQNNGV. CDR3 protein: CASSLGLGAGVYNEQFF. CDR3 in DNA: TGTGCCAGCAGCTTGGGCCTCGGAGCGGGGGTATACAATGAGCAGTTCTTC.

J is TRBJ2-5 and V is TRBV19; 7 bases line up with TRBD2. The CDR3 is 16 residues long. V shed 6 bases, J shed 2 bases, and the junction held 12 bases outside the gene matches. Germline CDR1 and CDR2: LNHDA and SQIVND (reference sequence). CDR3 loop: CASRNLLAGPQETQYF. The CDR3 DNA follows: TGTGCCAGTAGAAACCTCTTAGCGGGTCCGCAAGAGACCCAGTACTTC.

V is TRBV27 and J is TRBJ2-1, with 10 bases matching TRBD1. Unmatched junction bases numbered 9, after V lost 9 bases and J lost 4 bases. CDR3 length: 15 residues. Germline V lookup: CDR1 MNHEY, CDR2 SMNVEV (reference sequence). CDR3 sequence: CASSMTGGRYNEQFF. The CDR3 DNA is TGTGCCAGTTCGATGACAGGGGGCAGGTACAATGAGCAGTTCTTC.